The 10 T cell receptor beta chains listed next were all sequenced from one sample in a study of CD8 T cells in ankylosing spondylitis. TCRdb reprocessed the 5' RACE reads via MiXCR and lists one record per CDR3 protein. The sample has some 63,000 distinct CDR3 sequences, around 6.4% seen once; the top ten hold about 5%. The source material was synovial fluid, either unsorted or a sorted T cell fraction (not recorded which). These receptors were collected from a male donor with ankylosing spondylitis.

The genes are TRBV6-6 and TRBJ2-7; the D gene is possibly TRBD1 (6 bases). CDR3 length: 13 residues. Germline CDR1 is MNHNY and CDR2 is SVGAGI (reference sequence). V was trimmed by 5 bases and J by 5 bases, leaving 13 bases between them. CDR3 sequence (DNA): TGTGCCAGCAGTGATCACTCAGGGGACGAGCAGTACTTC. It yields the protein CASSDHSGDEQYF.

Ten or more counts support this clonotype. This chain uses TRBV28 with TRBJ1-5; D may be TRBD1 (5 bases). The CDR3 runs 14 residues. Germline lookup yields CDR1 MDHEN and CDR2 SYDVKM. V was clipped by 3 bases and J by 2 bases, with 8 bases between them. This CDR3 is CASSFVGGNQPQHF. CDR3 sequence (DNA): TGTGCCAGCAGTTTTGTGGGGGGCAATCAGCCCCAGCATTTT.

This clonotype was observed a few times. The J gene is TRBJ1-1, the V gene TRBV6-1; D ambiguous. The CDR3 is 14 residues long. Germline lookup yields CDR1 MNHNS and CDR2 SASEGT. Trimming shortened V by 2 bases and J by 3 bases, and 10 bases separated the two germline ends. This CDR3 is CASSERTADTEAFF. As DNA, the CDR3 is TGTGCCAGCAGTGAACGGACGGCCGACACTGAAGCTTTCTTT.

The chain joins TRBV28 to TRBJ2-7, with 9 bases matching TRBD2. Germline loops: CDR1 MDHEN, CDR2 SYDVKM. V lost 6 bases to trimming and J lost 4 bases; unmatched junction nucleotides: 7. The CDR3 covers 14 residues. The CDR3 is CASRGGRVRYEQYF. CDR3 sequence (DNA): TGTGCCAGCAGGGGCGGGAGGGTTAGATACGAGCAGTACTTC.

This clonotype showed up many times. The genes are TRBV9 and TRBJ2-1, with D hard to call. Germline V gene sequence: CDR1 SGDLS, CDR2 YYNGEE. This CDR3 region has 14 residues. V lost 4 bases to trimming and J lost 4 bases, with 12 bases between them. The CDR3 DNA reads as TGTGCCAGCAGCCCCCGACTGGATTACAATGAGCAGTTCTTC. It encodes CASSPRLDYNEQFF.

This clonotype has a handful of counts. The rearrangement links TRBV7-2 to TRBJ1-5; maybe TRBD1 (5 bases). Trimming took 0 bases from V and 11 from J, leaving 14 bases between them. CDR1 SGHTA and CDR2 FQGNSA come from the germline V gene. The CDR3 is 14 amino acids. The DNA of the CDR3 is TGTGCCAGCAGCTTAGCAGGGGCGCGAGGGTCCCAGCATTTT. This codes for CASSLAGARGSQHF.

This clonotype was observed at least ten times. The V call is TRBV9, the J call TRBJ2-3; 7 nucleotides align to TRBD2. The CDR3 sequence is 12 residues long. With 0 bases clipped from V and 12 bases from J, the junction kept 4 bases outside the gene matches. Looked up from germline, CDR1 is SGDLS and CDR2 is YYNGEE. The CDR3 nucleotides are TGTGCCAGCAGCGTAGCGGGGGGATTTCAGTATTTT. Translating it yields CASSVAGGFQYF. The full variable domain, with the rest looked up from reference TRBV9 and TRBJ2-3, is DSGVTQTPKHLITATGQRVTLRCSPRSGDLSVYWYQQSLDQGLQFLIQYYNGEERAKGNILERFSAQQFPDLHSELNLSSLELGDSALYFCASSVAGGFQYFGPGTRLTVL.

This clonotype was detected only a few times. This sequence joins TRBV5-1 and TRBJ1-1; no definite D call. This CDR3 region has 15 residues. Germline CDR1 SGHRS, CDR2 YFSETQ. Trimming removed 0 bases from V and 4 bases from J, with 13 bases in between. The CDR3, as DNA: TGCGCCAGCAGCTTGGACGGCCCGGCGGCCACTGAAGCTTTCTTT. Translating it yields CASSLDGPAATEAFF.

The chain has TRBV7-9 and TRBJ2-1; 9 nucleotides align to TRBD1. J was trimmed by 7 bases and V by 2 bases; bases with no gene match: 9. The CDR3 runs 16 residues. The germline CDR1 and CDR2 sequences are SEHNR and FQNEAQ (reference sequence). CDR3 nucleotide sequence: TGTGCCAGCAGCTTACGCGGTGGGACAGGGTTTAATGAGCAGTTCTTC. Its protein is CASSLRGGTGFNEQFF.

This clonotype has just a few counts. The rearrangement links TRBV11-2 to TRBJ2-7, with 13 bases identical to TRBD2. V was clipped by 1 base and J by 2 bases; unmatched bases: 8. This CDR3 is built from 18 residues. Germline CDR1 is SGHAT and CDR2 is FQNNGV. DNA for the CDR3: TGTGCCAGCAGCTTAGTAGCACTAGCGGGAGGGCCTGCCTACGAGCAGTACTTC. This translates into CASSLVALAGGPAYEQYF.